This T cell receptor beta chain was recovered during a study of HIV-infected patients and healthy controls. V shed 5 bases and J 1 base; nucleotides not matched to a gene: 4. The CDR3 runs to 16 residues. Germline CDR1 SEHNR, CDR2 FQNEAQ (reference sequence). Antiretroviral therapy had run roughly three months, about 14 weeks, before follow-up blood collection. The repertoire came from unfractionated whole blood and reflected all unsorted peripheral T cells. Reverse transcription used 450 to 650 ng RNA and constant-region primers for alpha and beta. Each of the alpha and beta chains got its own library through chain-specific third strand synthesis with indices. MiXCR, run by TCRdb on the 5' RACE reads, gives a single entry per CDR3 protein. The profile shows around 5,500 distinct CDR3 sequences, roughly 8% of them singletons. General study results and limits: Healthy controls carried many MAIT alpha-chain CDR3s, while HIV+ repertoires had few.

This clonotype is judged medium-sized. Its antigen remains unknown. V gene TRBV7-9 combines with J gene TRBJ2-5; 13 bases are a match to TRBD2. The starting material was blood, obtained during antiretroviral therapy. The receptor was isolated from an adult with HIV infection. CDR3 in amino acids: CASSTGLAGVQETQYF. CDR3 DNA: TGTGCCAGCAGCACAGGACTAGCGGGGGTCCAAGAGACCCAGTACTTC.